This T cell receptor beta chain was captured in a study of T cells expressing NK-cell markers. Germline V CDR1 and CDR2: LNHDA, SQIVND (reference sequence). The CDR3 is 12 residues long. On this clonotype itself: Its target is unknown.

Following a re-call of the 5' RACE reads, TCRdb has one entry per CDR3 protein and lacks DNA. Its clone listing holds approximately 150,000 distinct CDR3 sequences. Overall study results and limits: There remained a lack of clarity about HCMV specificity of expanded NKG2C+ T cell clones. The study found these clonotypes also leading the CD3+CD56-NKG2C+ fraction in several donors.

The TCR originated in a man between 18 and 35 years old in good health. The sequencing input was blood T cells: a sorted CD56 or NKG2C T cell subset, CD4+ or CD8+ T cells, or bulk PBMC T cells (not recorded which). This sequence joins TRBV19 and TRBJ2-2. This chain's CDR3 is CASCGTPGELFF.